This entry lists 22 T cell receptor beta chains sequenced from one sample in a study of cytomegalovirus exposure and HLA in healthy donors. The PCR was carried out with 60 Vbeta primers and 13 Jbeta primers. Some clones are missing from TCRdb's copy, which holds only in-frame ones; the method was immunoSEQ multiplex PCR. The sample lists under 300,000 clones; 70% to 90% were seen once. Sequencing was done on a sample of PBMCs. The receptors were sampled from a man aged 35 to 55 in good health and CMV-seropositive.

The chain links TRBV29-1 to TRBJ1-2; D possibly corresponds to TRBD1 (5 bases). Germline lookup yields CDR1 SQVTM and CDR2 ANQGSEA. The V gene lost 6 bases and the J gene lost 4 bases, with 9 bases spanning the gap. This CDR3 is built from 11 residues. The CDR3 loop reads CSVLGGYGYTF. For the CDR3, the DNA is TGCAGCGTGCTGGGGGGCTATGGCTACACCTTC.

This clone was recorded once. The chain links TRBV7-8 to TRBJ2-7; D possibly corresponds to TRBD1 (5 bases). The CDR3 has 14 residues. Per the germline V gene, CDR1 is SGHVS and CDR2 is FQNEAQ. Between the trimmed V and J ends, which lost 0 bases and 3 bases, there was a span of 9 bases. In DNA, the CDR3 is TGTGCCAGCAGCTTAGCGCGACAGAACTACGAGCAGTACTTC. It yields the protein CASSLARQNYEQYF.

The V call is TRBV7-3, the J call TRBJ2-2; D gene unclear. The CDR3 has 15 amino acids. The V end was cut by 1 base, the J end by 0 bases, with 6 bases between. The germline V gene encodes CDR1 SGHTA and CDR2 FQGTGA. The CDR3 region is CASSLSSSNTGELFF. CDR3 in DNA: TGTGCCAGCAGCTTAAGTTCCTCGAACACCGGGGAGCTGTTTTTT.

J is TRBJ2-5 and V is TRBV28, with TRBD2 matching 14 bases. This CDR3 is built from 16 residues. V lost 3 bases to trimming and J lost 6 bases; unmatched junction nucleotides: 6. Germline V lookup: CDR1 MDHEN, CDR2 SYDVKM. The CDR3 coding sequence is TGTGCCAGCAGTTTCCTGGGACTAGCGGGAGTACAGACCCAGTACTTC. This encodes CASSFLGLAGVQTQYF.

The V call is TRBV21-1, the J call TRBJ1-5; the table calls TRBD1, which could not be checked here. TRBV21-1 is listed as a pseudogene. CDR3 length: 16 amino acids. Here the CDR3 DNA reads TGTGCCAGCGGGGCGAGGCCAGGGGGTATCAATCAGCCCCAGCATTTT. Amino acids: CASGARPGGINQPQHF.

V usage is TRBV6-5 and J usage is TRBJ2-3, with 8 positions matching TRBD1. Unmatched junction bases numbered 8, after V lost 6 bases and J lost 6 bases. This CDR3 spans 14 amino acids. Germline assignment: CDR1 MNHEY and CDR2 SVGAGI. Written as DNA, the CDR3 is TGTGCCAGCAGCAGTTACACAGGGGGGGATACGCAGTATTTT. Translated, it gives CASSSYTGGDTQYF.

The sample holds a few counts of this clone. The J gene is TRBJ1-4, the V gene TRBV2; D unclear. Germline assignment: CDR1 SNHLY and CDR2 FYNNEI. The CDR3 spans 16 residues. V lost 3 bases and J 0 bases, leaving 11 bases between the germline ends. Here the CDR3 reads CASSEYGLATNEKLFF. In nucleotides, the CDR3 is TGTGCCAGCAGTGAGTACGGGTTGGCAACTAATGAAAAACTGTTTTTT.

The chain is built from TRBV7-3 and TRBJ2-7, with 8 bases that match TRBD1. Germline lookup yields CDR1 SGHTA and CDR2 FQGTGA. The CDR3 extends over 16 amino acids. The ends lost 5 bases at V and 0 bases at J; junction bases unmatched: 9. The CDR3 protein is CASSRPDRENSYEQYF. In DNA form, the CDR3 reads TGTGCCAGCAGCCGACCGGACAGGGAAAACTCCTACGAGCAGTACTTC.

This clone occurred once. The rearrangement links TRBV6-1 to TRBJ2-7; 9 positions match TRBD2. CDR3 length: 14 residues. J was trimmed by 3 bases and V by 10 bases; bases with no gene match: 10. Germline V CDR1 and CDR2: MNHNS, SASEGT. The CDR3: CATKREVSGYEQYF. The DNA for the CDR3 is TGTGCCACGAAGCGGGAGGTGAGCGGCTACGAGCAGTACTTC.

The chain joins TRBV7-3 to TRBJ1-3; no definite D call. The germline gives CDR1 SGHTA, CDR2 FQGTGA. The CDR3 runs 15 residues. The V end was cut by 3 bases, the J end by 1 base, with 10 bases between. CDR3 region: CASSFAGLSGNTIYF. The DNA of the CDR3 is TGTGCCAGCAGCTTCGCAGGTTTGTCTGGAAACACCATATATTTT.

This clone occurred once. The CDR3 loop is CASSYSSWEEVGYTF. The CDR3 bases are TGTGCCAGCAGTTACTCTTCTTGGGAGGAGGTTGGCTACACCTTC. The chain recombines TRBV6-5 with TRBJ1-2; D gene uncertain. The CDR3 loop spans 15 amino acids. Germline CDR1 is MNHEY and CDR2 is SVGAGI. Deletions cut 0 bases from V and 7 bases from J, with 15 bases between.

The chain is built from TRBV5-8 and TRBJ1-2, with TRBD1 matching 7 bases. The CDR3 contains 14 residues. Germline CDR1 reads SGHTS; CDR2 reads YDEGEE. The ends lost 2 bases at V and 6 bases at J; junction bases unmatched: 7. CDR3 region: CASSFTTGSNGYTF. CDR3 nucleotides: TGTGCCAGCAGCTTTACGACAGGGTCGAATGGCTACACCTTC.

This clone has only one observation. The V and J genes are TRBV6-5 and TRBJ2-7; TRBD1 might be the D (5 bases). Germline V gene data show CDR1 as MNHEY and CDR2 as SVGAGI. V was shortened by 5 bases and J by 6 bases, with 17 bases between the two germline ends. CDR3 length: 14 amino acids. The CDR3 region is CASSVGAHPSEQYF. The CDR3 nucleotides read TGTGCCAGCAGTGTAGGGGCTCACCCTTCCGAGCAGTACTTC.

The chain recombines TRBV4-1 with TRBJ1-2; D perhaps matches TRBD1 (6 bases). CDR1 is MGHRA, CDR2 YSYEKL, per germline. V gave up 5 bases and J gave up 2 bases, with 18 bases separating them. This CDR3 has 16 residues. Here the CDR3 reads CASSSHPTGRNYGYTF. In DNA, the CDR3 is TGCGCCAGCAGCTCCCATCCTACAGGGCGAAACTATGGCTACACCTTC.

J is TRBJ1-5 and V is TRBV7-8; possibly TRBD1 for D (6 bases). CDR1 SGHVS and CDR2 FQNEAQ come from the germline V gene. Trimming took 5 bases from V and 4 from J, leaving 15 bases between them. This CDR3 spans 15 amino acids. The CDR3 DNA reads TGTGCCAGCAGCAACAGGACAGCCTTGAATCAGCCCCAGCATTTT. It specifies CASSNRTALNQPQHF.

The chain carries TRBV7-2 and TRBJ2-3; 12 bases line up with TRBD1. V lost 6 bases and J lost 4; bases outside the gene matches: 8. This CDR3 spans 16 amino acids. Germline V gives CDR1 SGHTA, CDR2 FQGNSA. CDR3 region: CASRSPGQGAADTQYF. CDR3 nucleotides: TGTGCCAGCAGAAGCCCGGGACAGGGGGCCGCAGATACGCAGTATTTT.

V gene TRBV9 combines with J gene TRBJ2-2, with 10 bases lining up with TRBD2. V lost 3 bases to trimming and J lost 4 bases; unmatched junction nucleotides: 9. CDR1 is SGDLS, CDR2 YYNGEE, per germline. The CDR3 extends over 17 amino acids. CDR3 coding DNA: TGTGCCAGCAGCGCCACCGGGACTAGCGACGGCACCGGGGAGCTGTTTTTT. This codes for CASSATGTSDGTGELFF.

This clone came up once. This rearrangement joins TRBV27 to TRBJ1-3, with D unresolved. Germline V gene data show CDR1 as MNHEY and CDR2 as SMNVEV (reference sequence). The ends were cut back, 6 bases at V and 2 bases at J, with 11 bases in the middle. The CDR3 runs to 14 residues. The CDR3 is CASSSQVAGNTIYF. The CDR3, as DNA: TGTGCCAGCAGCTCCCAGGTTGCTGGAAACACCATATATTTT.

This clone was detected once. This sequence joins TRBV27 and TRBJ2-1; 12 bases are shared with TRBD2. V dropped 5 bases and J dropped 9; count of bases not matched to a gene: 8. The CDR3 covers 15 residues. CDR1 is MNHEY and CDR2 is SMNVEV in the germline V gene (reference sequence). CDR3 sequence (DNA): TGTGCCAGCAGTAAATCACTAGCGGGAGGCAGTGAGCAGTTCTTC. Amino acids: CASSKSLAGGSEQFF.

Of note for this clone: Other nucleotide sequences in the sample specify the same CDR3. The rearrangement links TRBV19 to TRBJ2-1; TRBD2 matches at 8 bases. The CDR3 extends over 13 amino acids. Germline loops: CDR1 LNHDA, CDR2 SQIVND (reference sequence). Trimming removed 11 bases from V and 0 bases from J; junction bases left unmatched: 3. The CDR3 DNA reads TGTGCCTGCAGCGGGAGCTCCTACAATGAGCAGTTCTTC. Amino acids: CACSGSSYNEQFF. Filled out from reference TRBV19 and TRBJ2-1, the complete variable domain reads DGGITQSPKYLFRKEGQNVTLSCEQNLNHDAMYWYRQDPGQGLRLIYYSQIVNDFQKGDIAEGYSVSREKKESFPLTVTSAQKNPTAFYLCACSGSSYNEQFFGPGTRLTVL.

The chain has TRBV29-1 and TRBJ2-1; D might be TRBD1 (5 bases). The CDR3 consists of 14 residues. Trimming removed 3 bases at V and 1 base at J, with 10 bases between. CDR1 is SQVTM, CDR2 ANQGSEA, per germline. The CDR3 is CSVETTDSYNEQFF. In DNA, the CDR3 is TGCAGCGTTGAGACGACAGATTCCTACAATGAGCAGTTCTTC.

The chain combines TRBV7-2 with TRBJ1-5; D is unclear. The length of the CDR3 is 14 residues. Germline V lookup: CDR1 SGHTA, CDR2 FQGNSA. V was trimmed by 7 bases and J by 0 bases, leaving 10 bases between them. The CDR3 DNA sequence: TGTGCCAGCACCCCGGACTTTAGCAATCAGCCCCAGCATTTT. Its translation is CASTPDFSNQPQHF.